Following are 27 T cell receptor beta chains from one sample sequenced in a study of OX40 agonist ivuxolimab in advanced cancers. Assay: immunoSEQ multiplex PCR; the TCRdb copy retains only in-frame clones and omits some. The table includes 30,000 to 35,000 clones, around 80% detected once. The sample consisted of CD4+ or CD8+ T cells sorted from blood, taken in a trial of the OX40 agonist ivuxolimab. The receptors were sampled from an adult with an advanced solid tumor such as melanoma, head and neck, liver or kidney cancer.

This chain connects TRBV7-2 to TRBJ1-2, with no clear D. V was pared by 2 bases and J by 1 base, with 8 bases between. Germline-derived CDR1 and CDR2 are SGHTA and FQGNSA. The CDR3 contains 14 residues. The CDR3 reads CASSLMVSNYGYTF. The CDR3 DNA sequence: TGTGCCAGCAGCTTAATGGTCAGTAACTATGGCTACACCTTC.

The rearrangement uses TRBV4-3 and TRBJ2-7; TRBD2 matches 10 bases. The CDR3 sequence is 14 residues long. V shed 3 bases and J 3 bases; nucleotides not matched to a gene: 2. Germline-derived CDR1 and CDR2 are LGHNA and YSLEER. The CDR3 reads CASSHASGSYEQYF. The DNA of the CDR3 is TGCGCCAGCAGCCACGCTAGCGGGAGCTACGAGCAGTACTTC.

The V gene is TRBV7-3, the J gene TRBJ2-2; the D is unclear. Germline assignment: CDR1 SGHTA and CDR2 FQGTGA. The length of the CDR3 is 13 residues. Trimming stripped 5 bases from V and 6 bases from J, with 10 bases between. The CDR3 loop is CASSPDGAGELFF. The DNA of the CDR3 is TGTGCCAGCAGCCCCGATGGGGCCGGGGAGCTGTTTTTT.

The chain uses TRBV7-8 and TRBJ2-7; D is perhaps TRBD1 (6 bases). Germline CDR1 and CDR2: SGHVS and FQNEAQ. The ends were cut back, 1 base at V and 3 bases at J, with 7 bases in the middle. The CDR3 extends over 13 amino acids. The CDR3 DNA sequence: TGTGCCAGCAGCTTAGACAGGGTCTACGAGCAGTACTTC. It specifies CASSLDRVYEQYF.

This rearrangement joins TRBV5-4 to TRBJ1-2; 7 bases align to TRBD1. This CDR3 spans 13 amino acids. Germline-derived CDR1 and CDR2 are SGHNT and YYREEE (reference sequence). The trim removed 0 bases at V and 13 bases at J, leaving 9 bases unmatched. CDR3 DNA sequence: TGTGCCAGCAGCTTGGTACCCGACAGGGAGGGCACCTTC. Residues: CASSLVPDREGTF. Looking up the rest from reference TRBV5-4 and TRBJ1-2 gives the full variable domain: ETGVTQSPTHLIKTRGQQVTLRCSSQSGHNTVSWYQQALGQGPQFIFQYYREEENGRGNFPPRFSGLQFPNYSSELNVNALELDDSALYLCASSLVPDREGTFGSGTRLTVV.

This rearrangement joins TRBV11-1 to TRBJ2-6, with 9 bases fitting TRBD1. Germline V lookup: CDR1 SGHAT, CDR2 FQDESV (reference sequence). The CDR3 is made up of 16 amino acids. V lost 7 bases and J lost 1; bases outside the gene matches: 5. CDR3 in DNA: TGTGCCAGCACCACGACAGGGGGATCTGGGGCCAACGTCCTGACTTTC. Translated, it gives CASTTTGGSGANVLTF. Supplemented by reference TRBV11-1 and TRBJ2-6, the full variable domain reads EAEVAQSPRYKITEKSQAVAFWCDPISGHATLYWYRQILGQGPELLVQFQDESVVDDSQLPKDRFSAERLKGVDSTLKIQPAELGDSAMYLCASTTTGGSGANVLTFGAGSRLTVL.

The J gene is TRBJ2-1, the V gene TRBV5-4; D ambiguous. Per the germline V gene, CDR1 is SGHNT and CDR2 is YYREEE (reference sequence). The CDR3 sequence is 15 residues long. Trimming removed 0 bases from V and 0 bases from J, with 7 bases in between. CDR3 protein: CASSLAGPSYNEQFF. Written as DNA, the CDR3 is TGTGCCAGCAGCTTGGCGGGCCCCTCCTACAATGAGCAGTTCTTC.

This clone has a single count. The chain employs TRBV9 and TRBJ2-6; 7 positions agree with TRBD1. The germline V gene has CDR1 SGDLS and CDR2 YYNGEE. This CDR3 comprises 17 residues. V was pared by 5 bases and J by 0 bases, with 8 bases of the junction left unmatched. CDR3 amino acids: CASSPRQGNSGANVLTF. CDR3 coding DNA: TGTGCCAGCAGTCCGCGACAGGGTAACTCTGGGGCCAACGTCCTGACTTTC.

V gene TRBV5-1 combines with J gene TRBJ2-5; D remains unclear. This CDR3 contains 12 residues. CDR1 and CDR2 from the germline V gene are SGHRS and YFSETQ. V was trimmed by 5 bases and J by 7 bases, leaving 12 bases between them. In nucleotides, the CDR3 is TGCGCCAGCAGTTCCGACACCGGGACCCAGTACTTC. Protein sequence: CASSSDTGTQYF.

The genes are TRBV30 and TRBJ2-5; D is ambiguous. The CDR3 sequence is 14 residues long. The germline V gene encodes CDR1 GTSNPN and CDR2 SVGIG (reference sequence). Trimming removed 0 bases at V and 0 bases at J, with 8 bases between. CDR3 in amino acids: CAWSVPLDQETQYF. CDR3 nucleotide sequence: TGTGCCTGGAGTGTACCCCTAGACCAAGAGACCCAGTACTTC.

The chain uses TRBV30 and TRBJ1-5; 10 nucleotides line up with TRBD1. The CDR3 is 15 residues long. V trimming: 3 bases; J trimming: 1 base; junction bases outside the gene matches: 3. The germline V gene encodes CDR1 GTSNPN and CDR2 SVGIG (reference sequence). The CDR3 spells CAWRRQGASNQPQHF. CDR3 nucleotide sequence: TGTGCCTGGAGGAGACAGGGGGCAAGCAATCAGCCCCAGCATTTT.

V usage is TRBV6-1 and J usage is TRBJ2-7; the match to TRBD2 covers 11 bases. Germline V gene data show CDR1 as MNHNS and CDR2 as SASEGT. The CDR3 consists of 15 residues. Unmatched junction bases numbered 4, after V lost 0 bases and J lost 6 bases. The CDR3 loop reads CASSEATSGVFEQYF. The CDR3 nucleotides are TGTGCCAGCAGTGAAGCGACTAGCGGGGTGTTCGAGCAGTACTTC.

V gene TRBV7-9 combines with J gene TRBJ2-3, with a weak D call TRBD2 (6 bases). This CDR3 spans 16 amino acids. CDR1 is SEHNR and CDR2 is FQNEAQ in the germline V gene (reference sequence). V lost 5 bases to trimming and J lost 0 bases, with 15 bases between them. The DNA of the CDR3 is TGTGCCAGCAGCCCCACCGGGACTCAGAGCACAGATACGCAGTATTTT. This translates into CASSPTGTQSTDTQYF. Together with reference TRBV7-9 and TRBJ2-3, the CDR3 gives the full variable domain: DTGVSQNPRHKITKRGQNVTFRCDPISEHNRLYWYRQTLGQGPEFLTYFQNEAQLEKSRLLSDRFSAERPKGSFSTLEIQRTEQGDSAMYLCASSPTGTQSTDTQYFGPGTRLTVL.

The chain has TRBV5-1 and TRBJ2-5; D is unclear. Germline values: CDR1 SGHRS, CDR2 YFSETQ. The CDR3 is 12 residues long. Trimming removed 0 bases from V and 5 bases from J, with 5 bases in between. The DNA of the CDR3 is TGCGCCAGCAGCTTGGCCACGGAGACCCAGTACTTC. Its translation is CASSLATETQYF.

In its sample, this clone was seen once. V usage is TRBV4-1 and J usage is TRBJ2-7, with 7 bases lining up with TRBD2. There are 15 residues in the CDR3. With 0 bases clipped from V and 6 bases from J, the junction kept 8 bases outside the gene matches. From germline, CDR1 is MGHRA and CDR2 YSYEKL. The CDR3 DNA is TGCGCCAGCAGCCAAGAAGTCGCGCGGGAGAGCGAGCAGTACTTC. It specifies CASSQEVARESEQYF.

This chain joins TRBV9 and TRBJ2-5; D gene unclear. V was trimmed by 3 bases and J by 2 bases, leaving 8 bases between them. Germline V gene sequence: CDR1 SGDLS, CDR2 YYNGEE. The CDR3 runs 13 residues. The CDR3 loop is CASSASLQETQYF. The CDR3 bases are TGTGCCAGCAGCGCGAGCCTACAAGAGACCCAGTACTTC.

This clone was counted a few times. The chain uses TRBV5-6 and TRBJ1-5; D is possibly TRBD1 (5 bases). Germline V gene data show CDR1 as SGHDT and CDR2 as YYEEEE. Trimming shortened V by 4 bases and J by 3 bases, and 8 bases separated the two germline ends. This CDR3 has 13 amino acids. CDR3 sequence reads: CASSSRANQPQHF. CDR3 nucleotide sequence: TGTGCCAGCAGCAGCAGGGCCAATCAGCCCCAGCATTTT.

The V call is TRBV6-5, the J call TRBJ1-2, with TRBD1 matching over 8 bases. Germline CDR1 is MNHEY and CDR2 is SVGAGI. This CDR3 contains 16 residues. V was pared by 2 bases and J by 8 bases, with 13 bases of the junction left unmatched. In DNA, the CDR3 is TGTGCCAGCAGTTACCCCTCCCCTCGGACAGGGCGGGGCTACACCTTC. Translated: CASSYPSPRTGRGYTF.

The chain links TRBV19 to TRBJ1-1; D is perhaps TRBD1 (5 bases). Per germline, CDR1 LNHDA and CDR2 SQIVND (reference sequence). V was cut by 5 bases and J by 1 base, with 11 bases left in between. The CDR3 has 14 amino acids. CDR3 nucleotides: TGTGCCAGTAGTCCGGGACGGCCGAACACTGAAGCTTTCTTT. As protein: CASSPGRPNTEAFF.

This clone was seen only a few times. This chain links TRBV5-1 with TRBJ2-7; the match to TRBD2 covers 8 bases. V shed 0 bases and J 3 bases; nucleotides not matched to a gene: 8. The germline V gene encodes CDR1 SGHRS and CDR2 YFSETQ. The CDR3 covers 16 residues. The CDR3 protein is CASSLGGAGGLYEQYF. CDR3 nucleotide sequence: TGCGCCAGCAGCTTGGGAGGGGCGGGGGGCCTCTACGAGCAGTACTTC.

This chain joins TRBV5-1 and TRBJ2-5, with no clear D. From germline, CDR1 is SGHRS and CDR2 YFSETQ. The V end was cut by 1 base, the J end by 0 bases, with 7 bases between. The length of the CDR3 is 14 residues. CDR3 amino acids: CASSLMADQETQYF. The CDR3 DNA follows: TGCGCCAGCAGCTTGATGGCAGACCAAGAGACCCAGTACTTC.

The chain employs TRBV12-5 and TRBJ1-1, with a tentative D call TRBD1 (6 bases). Germline V gene lookup returns CDR1 LGHNT and CDR2 FRNRAP. V dropped 2 bases and J dropped 2 bases, with 12 bases sitting between them. The CDR3 contains 15 residues. The CDR3 DNA follows: TGTGCTAGTGGTTTGAAGCAGGGGACTAACACTGAAGCTTTCTTT. It codes for CASGLKQGTNTEAFF. Complete variable domain (other parts from reference TRBV12-5 and TRBJ1-1): DARVTQTPRHKVTEMGQEVTMRCQPILGHNTVFWYRQTMMQGLELLAYFRNRAPLDDSGMPKDRFSAEMPDATLATLKIQPSEPRDSAVYFCASGLKQGTNTEAFFGQGTRLTVV.

This clone has just a few counts. V is TRBV6-1 and J is TRBJ1-4, with D maybe TRBD1 (5 bases). CDR3 size: 15 residues. Germline CDR1 MNHNS, CDR2 SASEGT. Trimming stripped 1 base from V and 6 bases from J, with 12 bases between. The CDR3 protein is CASSEGQPGYEKLFF. The CDR3 DNA is TGTGCCAGCAGTGAAGGACAGCCGGGGTATGAAAAACTGTTTTTT.

This chain uses TRBV28 with TRBJ2-6, with D unclear. Germline V CDR1 and CDR2: MDHEN, SYDVKM. The V end lost 3 bases, the J end lost 3 bases, and 6 bases lay between the germline ends. This CDR3 spans 14 amino acids. CDR3 sequence: CASSFGVGANVLTF. The DNA for the CDR3 is TGTGCCAGCAGTTTTGGGGTTGGGGCCAACGTCCTGACTTTC.

The chain couples TRBV6-1 to TRBJ2-5; D is perhaps TRBD1 or TRBD2 (5 bases each). V lost 8 bases and J lost 4, with 14 bases in between. The CDR3 length is 13 residues. Germline CDR1 and CDR2: MNHNS and SASEGT. CDR3 residues: CASLHSGGETQYF. CDR3 nucleotide sequence: TGTGCCAGCTTACACAGTGGGGGAGAGACCCAGTACTTC.

In this sample, this clone turned up once. The gene calls are TRBV25-1 and TRBJ1-1, with 7 bases that match TRBD1. The germline V gene has CDR1 MGHDK and CDR2 SYGVNS. V gave up 2 bases and J gave up 9 bases; unmatched junction bases: 9. The CDR3 totals 14 residues. For the CDR3, the DNA is TGTGCCAGCAGTGAAGTCCCCAGAGGGGGCCAAGCTTTCTTT. This translates into CASSEVPRGGQAFF.

This sequence joins TRBV30 and TRBJ1-1; TRBD1 might be the D (5 bases). Trimming removed 0 bases at V and 1 base at J, with 24 bases between. This CDR3 is built from 19 residues. Per germline, CDR1 GTSNPN and CDR2 SVGIG (reference sequence). This CDR3 is CAWSVFTAGIMSENTEAFF. Here the CDR3 DNA reads TGTGCCTGGAGTGTATTTACGGCAGGGATTATGTCCGAGAACACTGAAGCTTTCTTT.